Included here is one TCR beta chain sequence, with context. The assay was immunoSEQ multiplex PCR, and TCRdb's table has in-frame clones only and misses some. The sample consists of a few hundred thousand clones, 90% to 95% of them appearing once. V was pared by 5 bases and J by 4 bases, with 0 bases of the junction left unmatched. Germline assignment: CDR1 MNHEY and CDR2 SMNVEV (reference sequence). The CDR3 has 13 residues. These data are taken from a study of blood T cell repertoires in COVID-19. Turning to the study itself: The United States, Italy and Spain provided the acute and convalescent COVID-19 samples.

V and J are TRBV27 and TRBJ2-1, with TRBD1 identical over 9 bases. The TCR was taken from a woman in her forties who had been exposed to COVID-19. The sequenced material came from PBMCs or T cells enriched from blood (not recorded which). The CDR3 protein is CASSGTGYNEQFF. CDR3 coding DNA: TGTGCCAGCAGTGGGACAGGGTACAATGAGCAGTTCTTC.